The 3 T cell receptor beta chains given below trace back to one sample, sequenced in a study of cytomegalovirus exposure and HLA in healthy donors. The PCR made use of 60 Vbeta and 13 Jbeta primers. Profiling relied on immunoSEQ multiplex PCR, and the TCRdb table lists in-frame clones only, not all of them. Of roughly 100,000 clones detected, 65% to 90% appear once; the ten largest clones hold 1.5% to 2%. Material for sequencing was PBMCs. The source of these receptors is a man aged 45-65 years in good health and CMV-seronegative.

Only a few counts were recorded for this clone. J is TRBJ2-3 and V is TRBV5-4, with TRBD2 matching over 8 bases. V shed 0 bases, J shed 1 base, and the junction held 7 bases outside the gene matches. The CDR3 extends over 17 amino acids. Germline V gene sequence: CDR1 SGHNT, CDR2 YYREEE (reference sequence). CDR3 protein: CASSLGASSGGTDTQYF. DNA for the CDR3: TGTGCCAGCAGCTTGGGGGCTAGTAGCGGGGGCACAGATACGCAGTATTTT.

The chain carries TRBV5-1 and TRBJ1-2; 7 nucleotides agree with TRBD1. Per the germline V gene, CDR1 is SGHRS and CDR2 is YFSETQ. This CDR3 has 14 residues. The V and J ends lost 3 bases and 2 bases, in that order; junction bases with no gene match: 4. CDR3 nucleotides: TGCGCCAGCAGCTCAGGGGGTTTGAACTATGGCTACACCTTC. Translation: CASSSGGLNYGYTF. The whole variable domain, filled in from reference TRBV5-1 and TRBJ1-2, reads KAGVTQTPRYLIKTRGQQVTLSCSPISGHRSVSWYQQTPGQGLQFLFEYFSETQRNKGNFPGRFSGRQFSNSRSEMNVSTLELGDSALYLCASSSGGLNYGYTFGSGTRLTVV.

The V and J genes are TRBV6-5 and TRBJ1-5; D ambiguous. Germline CDR1 MNHEY, CDR2 SVGAGI. The CDR3 contains 12 residues. The V end was cut by 6 bases, the J end by 2 bases, with 5 bases between. In DNA form, the CDR3 reads TGTGCCAGCAGGCAGGGCAATCAGCCCCAGCATTTT. Translated, it gives CASRQGNQPQHF.